This T cell receptor beta chain was profiled in a study of blood T cells in healthy people across ages. Note on this clonotype: Its antigen is unknown. Mismatch with germline at one junction end may stem from a read error.

Next came a second PCR, run for about 7 to 12 cycles, which used a sample-barcoded 5' primer along with a J-beta primer mix. TCRdb itself ran the 5' RACE reads through MiXCR, one entry per CDR3 protein. The repertoire holds about 900,000 distinct CDR3 sequences, with 60% to 80% as singletons. Findings of the study overall: Both higher diversity and more naive CD4+ cells marked long-lived donors when set against aged donors.

The material sequenced was blood. The clonotype comes from a man aged 30 to 39 in good health.

In DNA form, the CDR3 reads TGCGCCAGCAGCAGCCCAGGGGGGACAGCGAACGCCGGGGAGCTGTTTTTT. Protein sequence: CASSSPGGTANAGELFF. The rearrangement uses TRBV5-1 and TRBJ2-2, with D perhaps TRBD1 (7 bases). The CDR3 extends over 17 amino acids. Looked up from germline, CDR1 is SGHRS and CDR2 is YFSETQ.